Listed below are T cell receptor beta chains from one sample, sequenced in a study of cytomegalovirus exposure and HLA in healthy donors. Some clones are missing from TCRdb's copy, which holds only in-frame ones; the method was immunoSEQ multiplex PCR. The sample includes 150,000 to 200,000 clones, over 75% seen only once; the top ten take roughly 0.5%. The sample was PBMCs. These TCRs come from a woman between 50 and 59 years old in good health and CMV-seronegative. Each CDR3 is given with its conserved first and last residue. The D gene is left open where the match is weak. Clone size is given for some rows only: seen once, a few or many times, or a class if the clone is expanded.

TRBD2,-,TRBV5-4,TRBJ2-4,CASSLTGGIAKNIQYF,TGTGCCAGCAGCTTGACGGGGGGAATAGCCAAAAACATTCAGTACTTC
TRBD1,few,TRBV5-4,TRBJ2-7,CASSPSNRGLGHEQYF,TGTGCCAGCAGCCCATCTAACAGGGGTCTGGGTCACGAGCAGTACTTC
TRBD1,-,TRBV30,TRBJ2-5,CAWTRQGAKETQYF,TGTGCCTGGACGCGACAGGGGGCAAAAGAGACCCAGTACTTC
-,once,TRBV7-8,TRBJ2-5,CASSLREQQETQYF,TGTGCCAGCAGCTTACGGGAACAGCAAGAGACCCAGTACTTC
TRBD2,-,TRBV28,TRBJ2-7,CASRTSGSSYEQYF,TGTGCCAGCAGGACCAGCGGGAGCTCATACGAGCAGTACTTC
-,-,TRBV5-1,TRBJ2-1,CASSPGRGYSYNEQFF,TGCGCCAGCAGCCCCGGTAGGGGATACTCCTACAATGAGCAGTTCTTC
-,few,TRBV29-1,TRBJ2-5,CSVGQGGRETQYF,TGCAGCGTAGGCCAGGGGGGTAGGGAGACCCAGTACTTC
-,-,TRBV10-3,TRBJ2-3,CAISGLRGVTDTQYF,TGTGCCATCAGTGGGTTAAGGGGCGTAACAGATACGCAGTATTTT
-,-,TRBV18,TRBJ2-7,CASSPTQVEQYF,TGTGCCAGCTCACCAACCCAGGTAGAGCAGTACTTC
TRBD1,few,TRBV11-3,TRBJ2-2,CASTLGTGESGELFF,TGTGCCAGCACCCTTGGGACAGGGGAATCCGGGGAGCTGTTTTTT
TRBD2,-,TRBV27,TRBJ2-5,CASSSSAMDRTSGQETQYF,TGTGCCAGCAGTTCCTCCGCGATGGATCGTACTAGCGGCCAAGAGACCCAGTACTTC
TRBD1,-,TRBV27,TRBJ2-7,CASSPGTGEFYEQYF,TGTGCCAGCAGTCCAGGGACAGGGGAGTTTTACGAGCAGTACTTC
TRBD2,-,TRBV6-6,TRBJ2-5,CASSLVAGGRQETQYF,TGTGCCAGCAGCCTTGTCGCGGGGGGCCGGCAAGAGACCCAGTACTTC
-,-,TRBV18,TRBJ1-2,CASSPLDQGYGYTF,TGTGCCAGCTCACCTCTAGACCAGGGCTATGGCTACACCTTC
TRBD1,-,TRBV11-2,TRBJ1-2,CASNQDRVHGYTF,TGTGCCAGCAACCAGGACAGGGTCCATGGCTACACCTTC
-,-,TRBV27,TRBJ2-7,CASSRGTVSYEQYF,TGTGCCAGCAGTCGCGGGACAGTCTCCTACGAGCAGTACTTC
-,few,TRBV7-9,TRBJ2-1,CASSPNDTGEQFF,TGTGCCAGCAGCCCCAATGACACAGGGGAGCAGTTCTTC
-,-,TRBV18,TRBJ1-2,CASSPLGGIQSSYGYTF,TGTGCCAGCTCACCTTTAGGGGGAATCCAATCATCTTATGGCTACACCTTC
-,-,TRBV5-4,TRBJ2-7,CASSRDSTSTYEQYF,TGTGCCAGCAGCCGGGACTCCACCTCAACCTACGAGCAGTACTTC
-,-,TRBV11-3,TRBJ2-3,CASRYRDADTQYF,TGTGCCAGCAGGTACAGGGACGCAGATACGCAGTATTTT
TRBD2,-,TRBV11-2,TRBJ2-3,CASSPGTSVGDTQYF,TGTGCCAGCAGCCCCGGGACTAGTGTAGGAGATACGCAGTATTTT
-,-,TRBV28,TRBJ1-5,CASSPLDSTWRNQPQHF,TGTGCCAGCAGCCCCCTGGACAGTACTTGGCGCAATCAGCCCCAGCATTTT
TRBD1,-,TRBV29-1,TRBJ1-5,CSVGTGYSNQPQHF,TGCAGCGTTGGGACAGGATATAGCAATCAGCCCCAGCATTTT
TRBD1,-,TRBV28,TRBJ2-7,CASSPAGRDRSYEQYF,TGTGCCAGCAGTCCCGCCGGTCGGGACAGGTCTTACGAGCAGTACTTC
TRBD1,-,TRBV28,TRBJ1-5,CASSPVGTGVGQPQHF,TGTGCCAGCAGCCCTGTCGGGACAGGGGTTGGGCAGCCCCAGCATTTT
TRBD2,-,TRBV15,TRBJ2-5,CATSQLGSGSVGTQYF,TGTGCCACCAGCCAACTAGGGAGCGGGAGTGTAGGGACCCAGTACTTC
TRBD1,-,TRBV2,TRBJ2-7,CASRDTGQAYEQYF,TGTGCCAGCAGGGATACGGGACAGGCCTACGAGCAGTACTTC
TRBD2,-,TRBV7-6,TRBJ2-1,CASSLQRGSSYNEQFF,TGTGCCAGCAGCTTACAGCGGGGCAGCTCCTACAATGAGCAGTTCTTC
TRBD2,-,TRBV10-3,TRBJ2-3,CAAGTRGGGTDTQYF,TGTGCCGCAGGGACACGGGGGGGCGGGACAGATACGCAGTATTTT
-,-,TRBV10-1,TRBJ2-2,CASSEQIPGTGELFF,TGCGCCAGCAGTGAGCAGATTCCGGGCACCGGGGAGCTGTTTTTT
-,-,TRBV19,TRBJ2-2,CASSIHLSGELFF,TGTGCCAGTAGTATTCACTTGAGCGGGGAGCTGTTTTTT
TRBD1,-,TRBV7-9,TRBJ2-5,CASSVPGQKSRQETQYF,TGTGCCAGCAGCGTTCCGGGACAGAAGTCGCGACAAGAGACCCAGTACTTC
-,few,TRBV21-1,TRBJ2-6,CASPGTGGYGANVLTF,TGTGCCAGTCCCGGGACAGGGGGTTATGGGGCCAACGTCCTGACTTTC
TRBD2,-,TRBV9,TRBJ2-1,CASSVSGGNNEQFF,TGTGCCAGCAGCGTATCGGGGGGGAACAATGAGCAGTTCTTC
TRBD1,-,TRBV2,TRBJ2-1,CASSHRDRGHEQFF,TGTGCCAGCAGCCACCGGGACAGGGGACATGAGCAGTTCTTC
-,-,TRBV5-4,TRBJ2-1,CASSPWGQGQFF,TGTGCCAGCAGCCCATGGGGGCAAGGGCAGTTCTTC
TRBD1,-,TRBV7-9,TRBJ1-1,CASSLAEGQENTEAFF,TGTGCCAGCAGCTTAGCCGAGGGACAGGAAAACACTGAAGCTTTCTTT
-,once,TRBV18,TRBJ1-2,CASSPPSEYNYGYTF,TGTGCCAGCTCACCACCAAGCGAATATAACTATGGCTACACCTTC
TRBD1,few,TRBV11-2,TRBJ2-5,CASSLSTGDKETQYF,TGTGCCAGCAGCTTATCGACAGGGGATAAAGAGACCCAGTACTTC
TRBD1,-,TRBV11-1,TRBJ2-3,CASSVRTGVAADTQYF,TGTGCCAGCAGCGTAAGGACAGGGGTGGCCGCAGATACGCAGTATTTT
TRBD1,-,TRBV19,TRBJ2-7,CASMGTGRYEQYF,TGTGCCAGTATGGGGACAGGGCGCTACGAGCAGTACTTC
-,-,TRBV28,TRBJ1-1,CASSLKQGNTEAFF,TGTGCCAGCAGTCTGAAGCAGGGGAATACTGAAGCTTTCTTT
-,-,TRBV5-1,TRBJ2-7,CASSLDTSSYEQYF,TGCGCCAGCAGCTTGGACACTAGCTCCTACGAGCAGTACTTC